The 15 T cell receptor beta chains reported below all come from one sample, sequenced in a study of vaccination and CD4 T cells after COVID-19 (dated by TCRdb to between 2021 and 2022). Libraries came from PCR. TCRdb shows the sequencer as Illumina iSeq 100. DNA from cultured CD4+ T cells was subjected to TCR sequencing with the Oncomine TCR Beta short-read assay at the Johns Hopkins FTIC core. TCRdb reprocessed the public reads (quality trimming at Q25 with fastp, clone calling with MiXCR) and kept in-frame beta chains. Rows are combined by CDR3 protein, so each entry shows the most common genes and DNA. This sample has 7,500 to 8,000 distinct CDR3 sequences in its table, and approximately 55% of those were observed once. 25% to 35% of the sample goes to the ten largest clones. The sample's treatment or condition, from its label and the paper: approximately nine-day PBMC culture with coronavirus spike peptide pools or control peptides (ViraFEST assay).

Their target antigens are unknown. Sequencing was carried out using CD4+ T cells from blood, cultured in vitro. The source is a human donor who had recovered from COVID-19.

The chain couples TRBV6-2 or TRBV6-3 to TRBJ2-7, with TRBD1 matching over 8 bases. Germline V gene data show CDR1 as MNHEY and CDR2 as SVGEGT. Trimming removed 2 bases from V and 9 bases from J; junction bases left unmatched: 6. CDR3 length: 13 residues. The CDR3 sequence is CASSYRQGAWQYF. DNA for the CDR3: TGTGCCAGCAGTTACCGTCAGGGGGCCTGGCAGTACTTC.

The rearrangement joins TRBV11-2 to TRBJ2-6; perhaps TRBD1 as D (6 bases). This CDR3 contains 15 residues. The V end lost 5 bases, the J end lost 4 bases, and 12 bases lay between the germline ends. Germline V gene data show CDR1 as SGHAT and CDR2 as FQNNGV. CDR3 sequence: CASSRQVSGANVLTF. The CDR3 coding sequence is TGTGCCAGCAGCAGACAGGTATCCGGGGCCAACGTCCTGACTTTC.

The J gene is TRBJ2-3, the V gene TRBV7-9, with 11 positions matching TRBD2. The CDR3 contains 14 residues. With V trimmed by 3 bases and J by 4 bases, 0 bases remained unmatched. Germline-derived CDR1 and CDR2 are SEHNR and FQNEAQ (reference sequence). The CDR3 nucleotides are TGTGCCAGCAGCTTGGGACTAGCGGCAGATACGCAGTATTTT. It translates to CASSLGLAADTQYF.

The rearrangement links TRBV19 to TRBJ2-7; the match to TRBD1 covers 8 bases. The ends lost 4 bases at V and 6 bases at J; junction bases unmatched: 14. The germline V gene has CDR1 LNHDA and CDR2 SQIVND (reference sequence). The CDR3 is 16 residues long. The CDR3 spells CASSRRFGTGAVEQYF. The CDR3 coding sequence is TGTGCCAGTAGTAGACGTTTCGGGACAGGTGCCGTCGAGCAGTACTTC.

This clonotype is a singleton in its sample. The chain recombines TRBV20-1 with TRBJ2-5, with a possible D match to TRBD1 (5 bases). V was trimmed by 5 bases and J by 2 bases, leaving 15 bases between them. Looked up from germline, CDR1 is DFQATT and CDR2 is SNEGSKA (reference sequence). CDR3 length equals 14 residues. CDR3 loop: CSAGTQARQETQYF. The CDR3 coding sequence is TGCAGTGCTGGAACACAGGCCCGACAAGAGACCCAGTACTTC.

This chain connects TRBV21-1 to TRBJ2-5; TRBD2, the table's D call, was not compared with the DNA. TRBV21-1 is a pseudogene segment. The CDR3 has 18 residues. For the CDR3, the DNA is TGTGCCAGCAGCAAGCCACAACCCCGCCGAACAGCGGAAGAGACCCAGTACTTC. It is translated as CASSKPQPRRTAEETQYF.

This chain connects TRBV5-5 to TRBJ1-3; 8 bases map to TRBD1. This CDR3 region has 16 residues. J lost 0 bases, V lost 3 bases, and 5 bases had no gene match. Germline CDR1 reads SGHKS; CDR2 reads YYEKEE (reference sequence). The CDR3 loop is CASSYGQGSSGNTIYF. CDR3 bases: TGTGCCAGCAGCTACGGACAGGGTAGCTCTGGAAACACCATATATTTT.

The V gene is TRBV7-2, the J gene TRBJ2-2; 10 bases match TRBD2. This CDR3 is 16 amino acids long. J lost 4 bases, V lost 5 bases, and 7 bases had no gene match. CDR1 is SGHTA, CDR2 FQGNSA, per germline. The CDR3 reads CASSQWTSGTTGELFF. The CDR3 region has the DNA TGTGCCAGCAGCCAATGGACTAGCGGAACCACCGGGGAGCTGTTTTTT.

The J gene is TRBJ1-6, the V gene TRBV2; D ambiguous. The germline CDR1 and CDR2 sequences are SNHLY and FYNNEI. Trimming left V 1 base short and J 9 bases short, with 16 bases between. This CDR3 is 16 amino acids long. DNA of the CDR3: TGTGCCAGCAGTGAAGGCGGCCCCAATCAGGTTTCACCCCTCCACTTT. Translating it yields CASSEGGPNQVSPLHF.

The V and J genes are TRBV29-1 and TRBJ1-1, with 7 bases lining up with TRBD1. Germline V gene lookup returns CDR1 SQVTM and CDR2 ANQGSEA. Losses at the gene ends were 6 bases for V and 0 bases for J; bases not matched to a gene: 7. The CDR3 is made up of 14 amino acids. CDR3 residues: CSVLYRGVNTEAFF. The CDR3, as DNA: TGCAGCGTACTTTACAGGGGTGTGAACACTGAAGCTTTCTTT.

This clonotype was counted only a few times. The CDR3 DNA follows: TGTGCCAGCAGTGCGGACAGGGCCCCCAATCAGCCCCAGCATTTT. It encodes CASSADRAPNQPQHF. This chain connects TRBV6-1 to TRBJ1-5; TRBD1 aligns across 8 bases. Germline V gene lookup returns CDR1 MNHNS and CDR2 SASEGT. The CDR3 runs to 15 residues. The ends lost 4 bases at V and 3 bases at J; junction bases unmatched: 5.

In this sample, this clonotype turned up a few times. The CDR3 DNA follows: TGTGCCAGCAGCCAGACCCCATCGACTTGGCAAGGCTATAGCAATCAGCCCCAGCATTTT. This translates into CASSQTPSTWQGYSNQPQHF. This chain links TRBV4-2 with TRBJ1-5; D is uncertain. This CDR3 has 20 residues. Germline loops: CDR1 LGHNA, CDR2 YNFKEQ. Deletions cut 3 bases from V and 0 bases from J, with 24 bases between.

The rearrangement uses TRBV27 and TRBJ2-7, with 9 bases that match TRBD1. The CDR3 has 15 amino acids. V gave up 1 base and J gave up 3 bases; unmatched junction bases: 4. Germline assignment: CDR1 MNHEY and CDR2 SMNVEV (reference sequence). In DNA, the CDR3 is TGTGCCAGCAGTTTATTGGGACAGGGACTCTACGAGCAGTACTTC. It specifies CASSLLGQGLYEQYF.

The chain links TRBV7-9 to TRBJ2-2, with D possibly being TRBD1 or TRBD2 (5 bases each). V was pared by 7 bases and J by 5 bases, with 20 bases between. The germline V gene encodes CDR1 SEHNR and CDR2 FQNEAQ (reference sequence). The length of the CDR3 is 16 residues. CDR3 sequence (DNA): TGTGCCAGCATTTCCGGGGCACAACTGTTGACCGGGGAGCTGTTTTTT. It is translated as CASISGAQLLTGELFF. The full variable domain, rest sourced from reference TRBV7-9 and TRBJ2-2, is DTGVSQNPRHKITKRGQNVTFRCDPISEHNRLYWYRQTLGQGPEFLTYFQNEAQLEKSRLLSDRFSAERPKGSFSTLEIQRTEQGDSAMYLCASISGAQLLTGELFFGEGSRLTVL.

This sequence joins TRBV12-2 and TRBJ1-6; TRBD1 is the table's D call and was not checked against the DNA. TRBV12-2 is a recognized pseudogene. The CDR3 extends over 20 amino acids. The CDR3 DNA reads as TGTGCAAGTCGCTTAGCCGCCCCGGACAGGGGGGACGGAGATAATTCACCCCTCCACTTT. This encodes CASRLAAPDRGDGDNSPLHF.